This passage covers 12 T cell receptor beta chains from one sample sequenced in a study of blood T cell repertoires in COVID-19. The method was immunoSEQ multiplex PCR; TCRdb's version includes in-frame clones alone and lacks a portion of them. The sample consists of about 50,000 clones, 85% of them appearing once. Sample: peripheral blood. Receptor source: a human donor in a cohort sampled during active COVID-19.

In nucleotides, the CDR3 is TGTGCCAGCAGCCAATCGCCGGGAAGGGGAGGTGAGACCCAGTACTTC. Translating gives CASSQSPGRGGETQYF. The rearrangement joins TRBV3-1 (or the pseudogene TRBV3-2) to TRBJ2-5; possibly TRBD2 for D (6 bases). The CDR3 is made up of 16 amino acids. Germline V gene sequence: CDR1 LGHDT, CDR2 YNNKEL (reference sequence). Trimming took off 2 bases at V and 5 bases at J, with 18 bases between the two ends.

The gene calls are TRBV27 and TRBJ2-3; TRBD2 is a possible D gene (5 bases). The CDR3 sequence is 15 residues long. Trimming stripped 5 bases from V and 6 bases from J, with 18 bases between. The germline CDR1 and CDR2 sequences are MNHEY and SMNVEV (reference sequence). The CDR3 protein is CASSHDYLGADTQYF. Here the CDR3 DNA reads TGTGCCAGCAGTCATGACTATTTGGGAGCGGATACGCAGTATTTT.

The genes are TRBV11-2 and TRBJ2-7, with TRBD2 matching 7 bases. The J segment lost 4 bases and the V segment lost 5 bases, leaving 11 bases of the junction unmatched. This CDR3 region has 15 residues. The germline gives CDR1 SGHAT, CDR2 FQNNGV. The CDR3 bases are TGTGCCAGCAGCCTCCTGACTAGCAGACCGTACGAGCAGTACTTC. Translation: CASSLLTSRPYEQYF.

This clone was seen more than once but under ten times. This sequence joins TRBV7-2 and TRBJ2-2; the D gene is possibly TRBD1 (5 bases). Germline lookup yields CDR1 SGHTA and CDR2 FQGNSA. Trimming removed 4 bases from V and 0 bases from J, with 9 bases in between. The CDR3 extends over 15 amino acids. The CDR3 spells CASSSDTANTGELFF. Here the CDR3 DNA reads TGTGCCAGCAGCTCGGACACGGCGAACACCGGGGAGCTGTTTTTT.

This clone was counted a single time. The V and J genes are TRBV9 and TRBJ1-6, with TRBD1 identical over 8 bases. The CDR3 loop spans 16 amino acids. Germline loops: CDR1 SGDLS, CDR2 YYNGEE. The trim removed 2 bases at V and 5 bases at J, leaving 6 bases unmatched. CDR3 region: CASSVSTGEDNSPLHF. CDR3 nucleotide sequence: TGTGCCAGCAGCGTCTCGACAGGGGAGGATAATTCACCCCTCCACTTT.

V is TRBV25-1 and J is TRBJ2-3, with 7 bases identical to TRBD1. From germline, CDR1 is MGHDK and CDR2 SYGVNS. V lost 5 bases, J lost 7 bases, and 9 bases stayed unmatched. The CDR3 length is 14 residues. The CDR3 loop is CASSSTGTVNTQYF. The DNA of the CDR3 is TGTGCCAGCAGTTCCACAGGGACAGTGAATACGCAGTATTTT. Based on the CDR3 plus reference TRBV25-1 and TRBJ2-3, the full variable domain is EADIYQTPRYLVIGTGKKITLECSQTMGHDKMYWYQQDPGMELHLIHYSYGVNSTEKGDLSSESTVSRIRTEHFPLTLESARPSHTSQYLCASSSTGTVNTQYFGPGTRLTVL.

The chain couples TRBV10-3 to TRBJ1-1; TRBD1 matches at 9 bases. Trimming cost V 6 bases and J 5 bases; bases outside gene matches: 7. This CDR3 spans 14 amino acids. Germline V CDR1 and CDR2: ENHRY, SYGVKD. DNA of the CDR3: TGTGCCATCAGGGGGGACAGGGATGGGACTGAAGCTTTCTTT. The encoded protein is CAIRGDRDGTEAFF.

The chain employs TRBV10-3 and TRBJ1-6; D is uncertain. This CDR3 is 11 amino acids long. CDR1 is ENHRY and CDR2 is SYGVKD in the germline V gene. Trimming pared 4 bases from V and 14 bases from J, leaving 9 bases between. The CDR3 protein is CAISGGQSLHF. CDR3 in DNA: TGTGCCATCAGTGGTGGTCAGTCCCTCCACTTT.

The CDR3 nucleotides are TGTGCCAGGCAGGAGGTCACAGATACGCAGTATTTT. Its protein is CARQEVTDTQYF. The rearrangement joins TRBV7-2 to TRBJ2-3; perhaps TRBD2 as D (5 bases). Germline V gene data show CDR1 as SGHTA and CDR2 as FQGNSA. The V gene lost 9 bases and the J gene lost 2 bases, with 9 bases spanning the gap. The CDR3 is made up of 12 amino acids.

The rearrangement joins TRBV2 to TRBJ2-5; the match to TRBD2 covers 7 bases. Germline V gives CDR1 SNHLY, CDR2 FYNNEI. The CDR3 covers 13 residues. Trimming took 7 bases from V and 2 from J; bases not matched to a gene: 4. Written as DNA, the CDR3 is TGTGCCAGCAACAGCGGGAATCAAGAGACCCAGTACTTC. Its translation: CASNSGNQETQYF.

In its sample, this clone was seen a few times. The rearrangement uses TRBV4-3 and TRBJ2-3; 12 bases line up with TRBD2. Germline V lookup: CDR1 LGHNA, CDR2 YSLEER. This CDR3 is built from 16 residues. The trim removed 0 bases at V and 8 bases at J, leaving 6 bases unmatched. CDR3 sequence: CASSQDATSGRVTQYF. The CDR3 DNA is TGCGCCAGCAGCCAAGATGCGACTAGCGGGAGAGTTACGCAGTATTTT.

The genes are TRBV9 and TRBJ2-1; no firm D call. The V end was cut by 2 bases, the J end by 6 bases, with 15 bases between. Germline CDR1 reads SGDLS; CDR2 reads YYNGEE. The CDR3 is made up of 15 amino acids. The CDR3 protein is CASSVGRNPLNEQFF. In DNA, the CDR3 is TGTGCCAGCAGCGTCGGTCGTAATCCCCTCAATGAGCAGTTCTTC. Full variable domain (rest looked up from reference TRBV9 and TRBJ2-1): DSGVTQTPKHLITATGQRVTLRCSPRSGDLSVYWYQQSLDQGLQFLIQYYNGEERAKGNILERFSAQQFPDLHSELNLSSLELGDSALYFCASSVGRNPLNEQFFGPGTRLTVL.